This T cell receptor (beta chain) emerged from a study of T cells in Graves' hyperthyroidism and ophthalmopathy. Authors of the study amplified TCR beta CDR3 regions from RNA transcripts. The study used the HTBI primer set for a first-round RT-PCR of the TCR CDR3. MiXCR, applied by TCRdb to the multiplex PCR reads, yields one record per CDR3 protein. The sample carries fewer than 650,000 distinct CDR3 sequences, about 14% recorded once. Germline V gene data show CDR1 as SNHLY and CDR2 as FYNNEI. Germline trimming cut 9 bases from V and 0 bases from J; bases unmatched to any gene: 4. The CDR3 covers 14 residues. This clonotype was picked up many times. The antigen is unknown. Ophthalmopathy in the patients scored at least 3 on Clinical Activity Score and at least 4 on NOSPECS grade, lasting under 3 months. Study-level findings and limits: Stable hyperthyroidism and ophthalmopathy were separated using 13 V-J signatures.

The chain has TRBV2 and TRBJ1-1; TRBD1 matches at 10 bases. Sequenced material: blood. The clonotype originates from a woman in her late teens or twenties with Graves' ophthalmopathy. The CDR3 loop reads CARGQGQMNTEAFF. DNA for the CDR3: TGTGCCAGGGGACAGGGGCAAATGAACACTGAAGCTTTCTTT. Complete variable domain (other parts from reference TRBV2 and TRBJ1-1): EPEVTQTPSHQVTQMGQEVILRCVPISNHLYFYWYRQILGQKVEFLVSFYNNEISEKSEIFDDQFSVERPDGSNFTLKIRSTKLEDSAMYFCARGQGQMNTEAFFGQGTRLTVV.